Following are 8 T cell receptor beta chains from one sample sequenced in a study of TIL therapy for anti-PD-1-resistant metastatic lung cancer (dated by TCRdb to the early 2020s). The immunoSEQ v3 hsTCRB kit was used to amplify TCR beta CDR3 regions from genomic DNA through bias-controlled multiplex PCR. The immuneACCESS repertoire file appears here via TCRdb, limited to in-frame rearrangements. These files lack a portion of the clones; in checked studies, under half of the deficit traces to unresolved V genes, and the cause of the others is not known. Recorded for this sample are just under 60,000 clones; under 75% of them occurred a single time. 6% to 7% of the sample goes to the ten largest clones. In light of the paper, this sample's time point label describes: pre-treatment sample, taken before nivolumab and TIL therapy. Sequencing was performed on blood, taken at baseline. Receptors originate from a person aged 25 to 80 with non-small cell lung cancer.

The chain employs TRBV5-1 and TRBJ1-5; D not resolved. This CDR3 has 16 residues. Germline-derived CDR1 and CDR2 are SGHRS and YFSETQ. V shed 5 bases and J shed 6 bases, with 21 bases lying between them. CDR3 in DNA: TGCGCCAGCAGTCTTGGGGTGGCTGGGGTGGGTCAGCCCCAGCATTTT. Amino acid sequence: CASSLGVAGVGQPQHF.

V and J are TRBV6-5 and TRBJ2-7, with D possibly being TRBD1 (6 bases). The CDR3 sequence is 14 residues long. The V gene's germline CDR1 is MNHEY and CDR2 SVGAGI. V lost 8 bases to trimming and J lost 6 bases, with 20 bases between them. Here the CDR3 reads CASGRWGTKSEQYF. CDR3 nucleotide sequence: TGTGCCAGCGGGCGGTGGGGGACAAAAAGCGAGCAGTACTTC.

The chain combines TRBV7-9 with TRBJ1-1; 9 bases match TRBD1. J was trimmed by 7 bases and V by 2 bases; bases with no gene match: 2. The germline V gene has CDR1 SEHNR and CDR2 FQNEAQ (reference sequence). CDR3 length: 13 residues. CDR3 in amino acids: CASSLRQGVEAFF. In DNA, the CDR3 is TGTGCCAGCAGCTTAAGACAGGGGGTTGAAGCTTTCTTT.

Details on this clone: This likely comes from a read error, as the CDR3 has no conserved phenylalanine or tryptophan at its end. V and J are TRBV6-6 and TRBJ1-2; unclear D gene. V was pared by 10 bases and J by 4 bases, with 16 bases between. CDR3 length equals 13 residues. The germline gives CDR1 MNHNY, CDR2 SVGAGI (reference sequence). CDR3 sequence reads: CAIPSEGLYGYTL. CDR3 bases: TGTGCCATCCCAAGCGAGGGCCTCTATGGCTACACCCTC.

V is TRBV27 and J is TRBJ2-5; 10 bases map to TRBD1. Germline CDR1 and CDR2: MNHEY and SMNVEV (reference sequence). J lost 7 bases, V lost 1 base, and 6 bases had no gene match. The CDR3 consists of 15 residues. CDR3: CASSLWGTGVGTQYF. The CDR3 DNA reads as TGTGCCAGCAGTTTATGGGGGACAGGGGTCGGGACCCAGTACTTC.

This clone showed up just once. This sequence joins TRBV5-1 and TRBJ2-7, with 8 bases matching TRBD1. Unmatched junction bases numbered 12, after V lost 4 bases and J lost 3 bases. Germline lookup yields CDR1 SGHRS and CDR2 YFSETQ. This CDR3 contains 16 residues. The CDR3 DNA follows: TGCGCCAGCAGCCTCCCAAGACAGGGGAATTTCTACGAGCAGTACTTC. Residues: CASSLPRQGNFYEQYF. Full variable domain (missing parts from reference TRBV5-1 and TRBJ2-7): KAGVTQTPRYLIKTRGQQVTLSCSPISGHRSVSWYQQTPGQGLQFLFEYFSETQRNKGNFPGRFSGRQFSNSRSEMNVSTLELGDSALYLCASSLPRQGNFYEQYFGPGTRLTVT.

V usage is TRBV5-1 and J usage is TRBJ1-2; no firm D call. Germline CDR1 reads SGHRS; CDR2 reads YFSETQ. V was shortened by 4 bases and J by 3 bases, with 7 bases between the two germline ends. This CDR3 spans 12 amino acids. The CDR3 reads CASSPPDYGYTF. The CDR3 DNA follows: TGCGCCAGCAGCCCGCCGGACTATGGCTACACCTTC.

CDR3 region: CASSLGDREKETQYF. In DNA, the CDR3 is TGCGCCAGCAGCTTGGGGGACAGAGAAAAAGAGACCCAGTACTTC. This sequence joins TRBV5-1 and TRBJ2-5; TRBD1 matches at 7 bases. In germline, CDR1 is SGHRS, CDR2 YFSETQ. The CDR3 is 15 amino acids. Unmatched junction bases numbered 5, after V lost 0 bases and J lost 3 bases.